This record looks at one TCR beta chain sequence and its context. PCR used 60 Vbeta primers and 13 Jbeta primers. Method: immunoSEQ multiplex PCR; TCRdb's copy keeps in-frame clones and lacks some. The repertoire holds about 190,000 clones, about 84% seen once, with 3% to 4% in the top ten. This sample stems from a study of cytomegalovirus exposure and HLA in healthy donors. V trimming: 1 base; J trimming: 2 bases; junction bases outside the gene matches: 9. The CDR3 covers 17 residues. The rearrangement uses TRBV5-3 and TRBJ1-5; 7 positions match TRBD1. TRBV5-3 counts as an open reading frame of uncertain function. The clonotype originates from a man aged 45-65 years in good health and CMV-seronegative. Input material: PBMCs. The CDR3 nucleotides are TGTGCCAGAAGCTTGAAGAGGGACAGAAGTGGCAATCAGCCCCAGCATTTT. Amino acids: CARSLKRDRSGNQPQHF.